This T cell receptor beta chain comes out of a study of identical twins. As to this clonotype: What it recognizes is unknown.

Study results and limitations: The models gave estimates that fell short of the out-of-frame TCR alpha sharing seen in monozygotic twins. Within beta out-of-frame sequences, the excess sharing observed between twins was weaker.

The authors used template switching to add a universal primer site and gave cDNA unique molecular identifiers. MiXCR was run by TCRdb on the 5' RACE reads, yielding one entry per CDR3 protein. Of a few hundred thousand distinct CDR3 sequences in the sample, 7.5% to 10% were seen once. Trimming took 0 bases from V and 4 from J, leaving 10 bases between them. The length of the CDR3 is 14 residues. Germline CDR1 LNHNV, CDR2 YYDKDF (reference sequence). A further study also used this sample, focusing on yellow fever vaccine responses in identical twins.

The sequence derives from a woman aged 18 to 35 in good health. Material for sequencing was PBMCs. The V and J genes are TRBV15 and TRBJ2-7, with D unclear. The CDR3 DNA follows: TGTGCCACCAGCAGAGAAGGCGCTAGATACGAGCAGTACTTC. Its protein product is CATSREGARYEQYF.